The 9 T cell receptor beta chains listed next were all sequenced from one sample in a study of T cell changes during pregnancy in multiple sclerosis. Sequencing used immunoSEQ multiplex PCR; TCRdb keeps in-frame clones, though not all of them. The data hold around 56,000 clones, with 75% to 95% observed a single time. The sample in question was peripheral blood, obtained in the first trimester of pregnancy. Receptors originate from a female donor in good health, enrolled as a control in a pregnancy study.

The J gene is TRBJ2-2, the V gene TRBV27, with D tentatively TRBD2 (5 bases). Germline loops: CDR1 MNHEY, CDR2 SMNVEV (reference sequence). V was trimmed by 1 base and J by 4 bases, leaving 16 bases between them. This CDR3 is 17 amino acids long. The CDR3 region is CASSLLGLEGLTGELFF. In DNA, the CDR3 is TGTGCCAGCAGTTTATTGGGCCTCGAGGGCCTCACCGGGGAGCTGTTTTTT.

This chain joins TRBV27 and TRBJ2-6; 8 bases fit TRBD1. V shed 9 bases and J 8 bases; nucleotides not matched to a gene: 12. Germline V gene sequence: CDR1 MNHEY, CDR2 SMNVEV (reference sequence). The CDR3 runs 15 residues. This CDR3 is CASTGQGSFSNVLTF. The CDR3 coding sequence is TGTGCCAGTACCGGACAGGGTAGTTTTTCCAACGTCCTGACTTTC.

The chain carries TRBV29-1 and TRBJ1-2, with D unresolved. The CDR3 is made up of 12 amino acids. Germline values: CDR1 SQVTM, CDR2 ANQGSEA. The V end was cut by 5 bases, the J end by 7 bases, with 14 bases between. CDR3 nucleotides: TGCAGCGTTATAACTGGGGAGGGTGGCTACACCTTC. Encoded protein: CSVITGEGGYTF.

V usage is TRBV6-4 and J usage is TRBJ2-2; 10 bases map to TRBD1. The V gene's germline CDR1 is MRHNA and CDR2 SNTAGT. The CDR3 covers 16 residues. V lost 9 bases and J lost 2; bases outside the gene matches: 9. The CDR3 DNA reads TGTGCCAGAAAGAAAGACAGGGGGCTCAACACCGGGGAGCTGTTTTTT. This translates into CARKKDRGLNTGELFF.

The V call is TRBV2, the J call TRBJ2-2; possibly TRBD2 for D (7 bases). Germline-derived CDR1 and CDR2 are SNHLY and FYNNEI. This CDR3 has 15 residues. Deletions cut 5 bases from V and 2 bases from J, with 12 bases between. The CDR3 reads CASSSRGANTGELFF. DNA of the CDR3: TGTGCCAGCAGTTCCCGGGGGGCAAACACCGGGGAGCTGTTTTTT.

The chain uses TRBV14 and TRBJ1-5; a weak D match, TRBD1 (6 bases). The length of the CDR3 is 14 residues. V lost 2 bases, J lost 7 bases, and 12 bases lay in between. Germline values: CDR1 SGHDN, CDR2 FVKESK. The CDR3 reads CASSQTGTGQPQHF. The CDR3 DNA sequence: TGTGCCAGCAGCCAAACAGGGACGGGACAGCCCCAGCATTTT.

This rearrangement joins TRBV5-8 to TRBJ1-2; D remains unclear. The CDR3 loop spans 13 amino acids. Germline V gene data show CDR1 as SGHTS and CDR2 as YDEGEE. V dropped 1 base and J dropped 1 base, with 5 bases sitting between them. CDR3 residues: CASSLTVNYGYTF. CDR3 sequence (DNA): TGTGCCAGCAGCTTGACAGTTAACTATGGCTACACCTTC.

The chain employs TRBV27 and TRBJ1-1; 9 bases are shared with TRBD1. This CDR3 is 15 amino acids long. Trimming removed 0 bases from V and 4 bases from J; junction bases left unmatched: 3. Germline lookup yields CDR1 MNHEY and CDR2 SMNVEV (reference sequence). CDR3 loop: CASSLSGQGSTEAFF. The CDR3 nucleotides read TGTGCCAGCAGTTTATCAGGACAGGGGAGCACTGAAGCTTTCTTT.

V usage is TRBV7-9 and J usage is TRBJ2-3; 9 bases are a match to TRBD2. V lost 5 bases and J lost 6; bases outside the gene matches: 12. The CDR3 sequence is 16 residues long. The germline V gene encodes CDR1 SEHNR and CDR2 FQNEAQ (reference sequence). For the CDR3, the DNA is TGTGCCAGCAGCGTCGTTGAGTCTAGCGGGAAGGATACGCAGTATTTT. Translating it yields CASSVVESSGKDTQYF. The full variable domain, in which reference TRBV7-9 and TRBJ2-3 provide the parts outside the CDR3, is DTGVSQNPRHKITKRGQNVTFRCDPISEHNRLYWYRQTLGQGPEFLTYFQNEAQLEKSRLLSDRFSAERPKGSFSTLEIQRTEQGDSAMYLCASSVVESSGKDTQYFGPGTRLTVL.